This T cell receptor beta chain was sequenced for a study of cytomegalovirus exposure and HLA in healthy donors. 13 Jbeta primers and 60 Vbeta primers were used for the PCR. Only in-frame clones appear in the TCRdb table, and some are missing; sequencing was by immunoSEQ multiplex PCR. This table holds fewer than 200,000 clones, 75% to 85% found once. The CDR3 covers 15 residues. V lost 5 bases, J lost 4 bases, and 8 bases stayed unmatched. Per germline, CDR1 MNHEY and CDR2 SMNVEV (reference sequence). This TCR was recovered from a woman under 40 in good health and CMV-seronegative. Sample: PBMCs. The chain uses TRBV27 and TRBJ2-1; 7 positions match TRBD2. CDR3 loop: CASSEMASGYNEQFF. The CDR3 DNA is TGTGCCAGCAGTGAGATGGCTAGCGGATACAATGAGCAGTTCTTC.